Each of the 7 T cell receptor beta chains below was sequenced from the same sample in a study of Graves' ophthalmopathy and Graves' hyperthyroidism. TCR beta CDR3 regions were amplified from RNA transcripts. First-round RT-PCR employed HTBI primers, with a second-round multiplex PCR after it. Each CDR3 protein is one row after TCRdb ran MiXCR on the multiplex PCR reads. The data hold some 370,000 distinct CDR3 sequences, with about a sixth observed a single time. Sequenced input: peripheral blood. The receptor source for this set is an adult woman with stable Graves' hyperthyroidism.

This clonotype showed up many times. The chain links TRBV24-1 to TRBJ1-2; D ambiguous. The germline V gene has CDR1 KGHDR and CDR2 SFDVKD. This CDR3 is 13 amino acids long. The V gene lost 5 bases and the J gene lost 8 bases, with 14 bases spanning the gap. In nucleotides, the CDR3 is TGTGCCACCAGTGTTGACGGTCCGGGAGGCTACACCTTC. It translates to CATSVDGPGGYTF.

This clonotype came up many times. This chain uses TRBV20-1 with TRBJ1-2; the D is unclear. Trimming cost V 6 bases and J 6 bases, with 14 bases left between them. CDR1 and CDR2 (germline): DFQATT, SNEGSKA (reference sequence). The CDR3 has 12 amino acids. This CDR3 reads CSARAGNDGYTF. CDR3 nucleotides: TGCAGTGCGAGGGCTGGGAATGATGGCTACACCTTC.

This clonotype was counted many times. The genes are TRBV10-3 and TRBJ1-5; D is ambiguous. Germline lookup yields CDR1 ENHRY and CDR2 SYGVKD. The CDR3 runs 14 residues. V shed 0 bases and J shed 4 bases, with 7 bases lying between them. CDR3 loop: CAISESRENQPQHF. The CDR3 nucleotides are TGTGCCATCAGTGAGTCTAGGGAAAATCAGCCCCAGCATTTT.

At least ten counts were recorded for this clonotype. V and J are TRBV19 and TRBJ1-2, with D uncertain. Germline CDR1 and CDR2: LNHDA and SQIVND (reference sequence). The CDR3 length is 14 residues. Trimming stripped 3 bases from V and 6 bases from J, with 14 bases between. The DNA for the CDR3 is TGTGCCAGTAGTATGGACCGTAGTCCCCATGGCTACACCTTC. Amino acid sequence: CASSMDRSPHGYTF. Together with reference TRBV19 and TRBJ1-2, the CDR3 gives the full variable domain: DGGITQSPKYLFRKEGQNVTLSCEQNLNHDAMYWYRQDPGQGLRLIYYSQIVNDFQKGDIAEGYSVSREKKESFPLTVTSAQKNPTAFYLCASSMDRSPHGYTFGSGTRLTVV.

The V gene is TRBV30, the J gene TRBJ2-5, with TRBD2 matching over 8 bases. Germline V gene data show CDR1 as GTSNPN and CDR2 as SVGIG (reference sequence). V shed 3 bases, J shed 7 bases, and the junction held 10 bases outside the gene matches. The CDR3 loop spans 14 amino acids. CDR3 sequence: CAWSLLAAPSTQYF. CDR3 nucleotides: TGTGCCTGGAGCCTACTAGCGGCACCATCGACCCAGTACTTC.

There are many counts of this clonotype. The chain recombines TRBV28 with TRBJ1-1; D is perhaps TRBD1 (5 bases). Trimming shortened V by 7 bases and J by 9 bases, and 21 bases separated the two germline ends. Germline lookup yields CDR1 MDHEN and CDR2 SYDVKM. This CDR3 is built from 14 residues. CDR3 in amino acids: CASTVGTGGRKAFF. CDR3 nucleotide sequence: TGTGCCAGCACCGTCGGCACCGGGGGACGTAAAGCTTTCTTT.

This clonotype was observed many times. The chain is built from TRBV2 and TRBJ1-2; the D is unclear. The ends were cut back, 6 bases at V and 8 bases at J, with 13 bases in the middle. The CDR3 runs 12 residues. Looked up from germline, CDR1 is SNHLY and CDR2 is FYNNEI. The CDR3: CASSQQILGYTF. The CDR3 DNA follows: TGTGCCAGCAGCCAGCAGATCCTGGGCTACACCTTC.